This entry lists 32 T cell receptor beta chains sequenced from one sample in a study of CD8 T cells in Susac syndrome. A quantity of about 0.5 to 1 ug RNA underwent reverse transcription using random hexamers. One entry per CDR3 protein results from TCRdb running MiXCR on the immunoSEQ multiplex PCR reads. In the table there are about 210,000 distinct CDR3 sequences, about 95% of which are singletons. The sequencing input was CD4+ T cells from PBMCs. These receptors were obtained from a human donor with multiple sclerosis.

This clonotype was counted once. The rearrangement joins TRBV20-1 to TRBJ2-1; a weak D match, TRBD2 (6 bases). Trimming removed 2 bases from V and 5 bases from J, with 16 bases in between. CDR1 and CDR2 from the germline V gene are DFQATT and SNEGSKA (reference sequence). This CDR3 region has 15 residues. CDR3 sequence (DNA): TGCAGTGCTAGATTCGTAGGCGGGACCCACAATGAGCAGTTCTTC. The encoded protein is CSARFVGGTHNEQFF.

This chain links TRBV7-9 with TRBJ1-1, with D perhaps matching TRBD1 (5 bases). With 1 base removed from V and 5 bases from J, the gap between germline ends came to 11 bases. CDR1 and CDR2 (germline): SEHNR, FQNEAQ (reference sequence). This CDR3 comprises 14 residues. In DNA, the CDR3 is TGTGCCAGCAGCTTAGGACCGTGGGGGACTGAAGCTTTCTTT. It specifies CASSLGPWGTEAFF.

The chain links TRBV19 to TRBJ1-2, with D possibly TRBD1 on 6 matching bases. The germline gives CDR1 LNHDA, CDR2 SQIVND (reference sequence). The CDR3 sequence is 15 residues long. Trimming stripped 3 bases from V and 8 bases from J, with 19 bases between. The CDR3 reads CASSIVSRGARGYTF. The CDR3 nucleotides read TGTGCCAGTAGTATCGTATCCCGGGGGGCCCGAGGCTACACCTTC.

The table lists this clonotype with a count of one. The rearrangement joins TRBV29-1 to TRBJ2-7; the match to TRBD1 covers 10 bases. V lost 3 bases, J lost 6 bases, and 5 bases stayed unmatched. CDR1 and CDR2 (germline): SQVTM, ANQGSEA. CDR3 size: 13 residues. The CDR3 protein is CSVDPGQGGEQYF. The CDR3 nucleotides are TGCAGCGTTGATCCCGGACAGGGGGGCGAGCAGTACTTC.

The genes are TRBV2 and TRBJ1-5; D might be TRBD1 (5 bases). Germline CDR1 and CDR2: SNHLY and FYNNEI. The V end lost 7 bases, the J end lost 5 bases, and 12 bases lay between the germline ends. The CDR3 covers 13 residues. The CDR3 DNA reads TGTGCCAGCAAAGGGACCGCGGATCAGCCCCAGCATTTT. It is translated as CASKGTADQPQHF. Looking up the rest from reference TRBV2 and TRBJ1-5 gives the full variable domain: EPEVTQTPSHQVTQMGQEVILRCVPISNHLYFYWYRQILGQKVEFLVSFYNNEISEKSEIFDDQFSVERPDGSNFTLKIRSTKLEDSAMYFCASKGTADQPQHFGDGTRLSIL.

V and J are TRBV7-2 and TRBJ2-3, with a weak D call TRBD1 (5 bases). The CDR3 has 15 residues. Trimming stripped 1 base from V and 2 bases from J, with 10 bases between. Germline lookup yields CDR1 SGHTA and CDR2 FQGNSA. CDR3 sequence: CASSLVLDTTDTQYF. DNA of the CDR3: TGTGCCAGCAGCTTAGTCTTGGACACCACAGATACGCAGTATTTT. The full variable domain, its missing parts supplied by reference TRBV7-2 and TRBJ2-3, is GAGVSQSPSNKVTEKGKDVELRCDPISGHTALYWYRQSLGQGLEFLIYFQGNSAPDKSGLPSDRFSAERTGGSVSTLTIQRTQQEDSAVYLCASSLVLDTTDTQYFGPGTRLTVL.

This chain joins TRBV27 and TRBJ2-1, with TRBD1 identical over 7 bases. The V gene's germline CDR1 is MNHEY and CDR2 SMNVEV (reference sequence). V shed 3 bases, J shed 15 bases, and the junction held 8 bases outside the gene matches. The CDR3 has 12 residues. In nucleotides, the CDR3 is TGTGCCAGCAGTTTGAGACAGGGTACGGTGTTCTTC. It encodes CASSLRQGTVFF.

The chain employs TRBV12-5 and TRBJ2-7; D uncertain. This CDR3 is 15 amino acids long. The germline V gene has CDR1 LGHNT and CDR2 FRNRAP. Trimming left V 3 bases short and J 0 bases short, with 12 bases between. This CDR3 is CASGFSFADSYEQYF. The CDR3 nucleotides are TGTGCTAGTGGTTTTAGCTTCGCGGACTCCTACGAGCAGTACTTC.

The chain uses TRBV20-1 and TRBJ2-1; 8 nucleotides line up with TRBD2. Germline CDR1 is DFQATT and CDR2 is SNEGSKA (reference sequence). The CDR3 has 15 amino acids. The junction had 6 bases not matched to a gene; V was cut back by 3 bases and J by 2 bases. The CDR3 coding sequence is TGCAGTGCTAGTACCCAGCGGGGGCCCTACAATGAGCAGTTCTTC. Translating gives CSASTQRGPYNEQFF.

The chain has TRBV3-1 and TRBJ1-1; 7 nucleotides line up with TRBD1. The CDR3 is 13 residues long. With V trimmed by 4 bases and J by 8 bases, 7 bases remained unmatched. Germline CDR1 LGHDT, CDR2 YNNKEL (reference sequence). CDR3 bases: TGTGCCAGCAGCCGAGGCTGGGGACAGGAAGCTTTCTTT. It codes for CASSRGWGQEAFF.

The rearrangement uses TRBV6-1 and TRBJ2-4; D unresolved. V was pared by 4 bases and J by 2 bases, with 6 bases between. The CDR3 contains 13 residues. Germline V gene sequence: CDR1 MNHNS, CDR2 SASEGT. The CDR3 DNA is TGTGCCAGCAGTGCCGCCTCCAAAAACATTCAGTACTTC. As protein: CASSAASKNIQYF.

The chain has TRBV4-2 and TRBJ2-5; a possible D gene is TRBD2 (6 bases). This CDR3 region has 16 residues. CDR1 LGHNA and CDR2 YNFKEQ come from the germline V gene. V lost 0 bases, J lost 10 bases, and 21 bases lay in between. For the CDR3, the DNA is TGTGCCAGCAGCCAAGATCGGCTAGCAGTGGTGGGACTCCAGTACTTC. The encoded protein is CASSQDRLAVVGLQYF.

J is TRBJ1-1 and V is TRBV29-1, with a weak D call TRBD1 (5 bases). Trimming removed 6 bases at V and 1 base at J, with 15 bases between. Germline V lookup: CDR1 SQVTM, CDR2 ANQGSEA. The CDR3 length is 14 residues. The CDR3 DNA reads as TGCAGCGTCGTTCGGGGGGGAGGGAACACTGAAGCTTTCTTT. Protein sequence: CSVVRGGGNTEAFF.

In DNA, the CDR3 is TGCGCCAGCAGCTTGGTTACAGCAAACACTGAAGCTTTCTTT. Translating it yields CASSLVTANTEAFF. This rearrangement joins TRBV5-1 to TRBJ1-1; no reliable D call. This CDR3 is built from 14 residues. V was clipped by 0 bases and J by 2 bases, with 8 bases between them. CDR1 SGHRS and CDR2 YFSETQ come from the germline V gene. The full variable domain, in which reference TRBV5-1 and TRBJ1-1 provide the parts outside the CDR3, is KAGVTQTPRYLIKTRGQQVTLSCSPISGHRSVSWYQQTPGQGLQFLFEYFSETQRNKGNFPGRFSGRQFSNSRSEMNVSTLELGDSALYLCASSLVTANTEAFFGQGTRLTVV.

The chain combines TRBV2 with TRBJ1-1; D is unresolved. Trimming left V 8 bases short and J 1 base short, with 14 bases between. CDR1 and CDR2 from the germline V gene are SNHLY and FYNNEI. The length of the CDR3 is 14 residues. In nucleotides, the CDR3 is TGTGCCAGCGCCCCCGAATCAGCGAACACTGAAGCTTTCTTT. Amino acids: CASAPESANTEAFF.

The count of this clonotype is one. The V call is TRBV20-1, the J call TRBJ2-7; tentatively, D is TRBD2 (7 bases). CDR3 length: 13 residues. Trimming left V 4 bases short and J 5 bases short, with 15 bases between. Germline V gene data show CDR1 as DFQATT and CDR2 as SNEGSKA (reference sequence). Written as DNA, the CDR3 is TGCAGTGCTACCCGGGGGGCAATCGACGAGCAGTACTTC. This translates into CSATRGAIDEQYF.

V and J are TRBV6-5 and TRBJ2-6; D is perhaps TRBD2 (6 bases). This CDR3 is 13 amino acids long. Trimming took 10 bases from V and 1 from J, leaving 8 bases between them. Germline V lookup: CDR1 MNHEY, CDR2 SVGAGI. CDR3 sequence: CATGGSGANVLTF. The DNA of the CDR3 is TGTGCCACCGGAGGGTCTGGGGCCAACGTCCTGACTTTC.

The chain employs TRBV9 and TRBJ2-3, with 7 bases fitting TRBD2. The CDR3 consists of 18 residues. Germline CDR1 reads SGDLS; CDR2 reads YYNGEE. Germline trimming cut 0 bases from V and 2 bases from J; bases unmatched to any gene: 12. The CDR3 is CASSVGTTSVPITDTQYF. CDR3 DNA sequence: TGTGCCAGCAGCGTAGGCACCACTAGCGTTCCGATCACAGATACGCAGTATTTT.

The chain carries TRBV5-1 and TRBJ1-2; 8 nucleotides match TRBD1. Trimming removed 4 bases from V and 6 bases from J; junction bases left unmatched: 8. CDR1 is SGHRS, CDR2 YFSETQ, per germline. CDR3 length: 14 residues. In DNA form, the CDR3 reads TGCGCCAGCAGCCTTCAGACAGGGGAAAATGGCTACACCTTC. Translation gives CASSLQTGENGYTF.

The chain is built from TRBV9 and TRBJ1-3, with TRBD1 matching 9 bases. Germline V gene lookup returns CDR1 SGDLS and CDR2 YYNGEE. Unmatched junction bases numbered 6, after V lost 0 bases and J lost 8 bases. The CDR3 runs 15 residues. The CDR3 here is CASSVALQGADTIYF. In nucleotides, the CDR3 is TGTGCCAGCAGCGTAGCTCTACAGGGGGCTGACACCATATATTTT.

V and J are TRBV7-9 and TRBJ1-1, with 10 bases aligning to TRBD1. CDR3 length: 13 amino acids. Germline-derived CDR1 and CDR2 are SEHNR and FQNEAQ (reference sequence). After removal of 5 bases from V and 12 bases from J, the junction contained 9 bases not matched to a gene. The CDR3 loop is CASSVLGTGETFF. CDR3 nucleotide sequence: TGTGCCAGCAGCGTCCTTGGGACAGGGGAAACTTTCTTT. Drawing the rest from reference TRBV7-9 and TRBJ1-1, the complete variable domain is DTGVSQNPRHKITKRGQNVTFRCDPISEHNRLYWYRQTLGQGPEFLTYFQNEAQLEKSRLLSDRFSAERPKGSFSTLEIQRTEQGDSAMYLCASSVLGTGETFFGQGTRLTVV.

J is TRBJ2-7 and V is TRBV29-1; 9 nucleotides match TRBD1. The CDR3 is 14 amino acids. The germline CDR1 and CDR2 sequences are SQVTM and ANQGSEA. J was trimmed by 2 bases and V by 6 bases; bases with no gene match: 8. The CDR3 nucleotides read TGCAGCGTGACGAGGACAGGGGACCCCTACGAGCAGTACTTC. Translation gives CSVTRTGDPYEQYF.

This chain connects TRBV12-3 or TRBV12-4 to TRBJ2-2; tentatively, D is TRBD2 (6 bases). V lost 1 base and J lost 6, with 6 bases in between. The CDR3 has 13 amino acids. The DNA for the CDR3 is TGTGCCAGCAGTTTAGGGGGGGCCGGGGAGCTGTTTTTT. Its protein product is CASSLGGAGELFF.

The chain joins TRBV9 to TRBJ2-3, with 9 bases lining up with TRBD2. The V segment lost 4 bases and the J segment 3 bases; nucleotides outside the gene matches: 15. The length of the CDR3 is 18 residues. Germline V CDR1 and CDR2: SGDLS, YYNGEE. DNA of the CDR3: TGTGCCAGCAGCCCCTCAACCCGGTGGCGGGAGGGGACAGATACGCAGTATTTT. This codes for CASSPSTRWREGTDTQYF.

The J gene is TRBJ1-1, the V gene TRBV19; D perhaps matches TRBD1 (5 bases). Trimming stripped 5 bases from V and 3 bases from J, with 13 bases between. CDR1 is LNHDA, CDR2 SQIVND, per germline (reference sequence). The CDR3 sequence is 14 residues long. CDR3 sequence: CASSSRQIYTEAFF. In DNA form, the CDR3 reads TGTGCCAGTAGTTCGCGACAGATTTACACTGAAGCTTTCTTT.

The rearrangement uses TRBV12-3 or TRBV12-4 and TRBJ1-1; tentatively, D is TRBD1 (5 bases). Deletions cut 5 bases from V and 3 bases from J, with 7 bases between. The CDR3 extends over 12 amino acids. The DNA for the CDR3 is TGTGCCAGCAGTGGGGGATACACTGAAGCTTTCTTT. Translating gives CASSGGYTEAFF.

CDR3 sequence: CASSRQSGSSYNEQFF. The CDR3 DNA reads TGTGCCAGCAGCAGACAAAGCGGGAGCTCCTACAATGAGCAGTTCTTC. This chain connects TRBV9 to TRBJ2-1; 8 bases line up with TRBD2. Germline CDR1 reads SGDLS; CDR2 reads YYNGEE. CDR3 length: 16 residues. The J segment lost 0 bases and the V segment lost 4 bases, leaving 6 bases of the junction unmatched. Full variable domain (rest looked up from reference TRBV9 and TRBJ2-1): DSGVTQTPKHLITATGQRVTLRCSPRSGDLSVYWYQQSLDQGLQFLIQYYNGEERAKGNILERFSAQQFPDLHSELNLSSLELGDSALYFCASSRQSGSSYNEQFFGPGTRLTVL.

This chain connects TRBV18 to TRBJ1-1, with D perhaps TRBD1 (6 bases). V was trimmed by 7 bases and J by 4 bases, leaving 16 bases between them. The CDR3 is 14 residues long. Germline-derived CDR1 and CDR2 are KGHSH and LQKENI. CDR3 in amino acids: CASFQHREATEAFF. The CDR3 bases are TGTGCCAGCTTCCAACACAGGGAGGCCACTGAAGCTTTCTTT.

This clonotype was picked up one time. J is TRBJ2-5 and V is TRBV5-4; possible D gene TRBD1, 6 bases. This CDR3 comprises 13 residues. V lost 6 bases and J lost 5, with 14 bases in between. The germline CDR1 and CDR2 sequences are SGHNT and YYREEE (reference sequence). The CDR3 coding sequence is TGTGCCAGCACCCAAACAGGGTTGGAGACCCAGTACTTC. This sequence encodes CASTQTGLETQYF.

V and J are TRBV29-1 and TRBJ1-2; 9 nucleotides match TRBD1. The V and J ends lost 7 bases and 5 bases, in that order; junction bases with no gene match: 2. From germline, CDR1 is SQVTM and CDR2 ANQGSEA. This CDR3 comprises 11 residues. The DNA of the CDR3 is TGCAGCGCCGACAGGGGGTATGGCTACACCTTC. This encodes CSADRGYGYTF.

The rearrangement joins TRBV29-1 to TRBJ1-3; D unresolved. V was pared by 4 bases and J by 2 bases, with 9 bases between. CDR1 and CDR2 (germline): SQVTM, ANQGSEA. The CDR3 consists of 13 residues. The CDR3 nucleotides read TGCAGCGTTGCCATGGGGACTGGAAACACCATATATTTT. Amino acids: CSVAMGTGNTIYF.

The chain links TRBV13 to TRBJ2-5; TRBD2 agrees at 10 bases. The CDR3 loop spans 18 amino acids. Per germline, CDR1 PRHDT and CDR2 FYEKMQ (reference sequence). J lost 5 bases, V lost 2 bases, and 14 bases had no gene match. CDR3 amino acids: CASSLKRGGFGFGETQYF. CDR3 bases: TGTGCCAGCAGCTTAAAGCGGGGGGGCTTCGGATTCGGCGAGACCCAGTACTTC.